This T cell receptor beta chain was identified during a study of cytomegalovirus exposure and HLA in healthy donors (dated by TCRdb to between 2016 and 2019). In the study overall: According to an earlier analysis of several hundred of the donors, about 179 million T cells yielded approximately 120 million unique TCR beta sequences and about 280 Gb of sequence data. An early release that covered roughly 600 HLA-typed donors contained approximately 300 gigabases of sequencing data and approximately 85 million unique TCR sequences. The genetic ancestry cluster associated with self-reported Caucasian donors included approximately 85% of the 398 genotyped donors. The aim of the study was to test whether cataloging public T cell receptors could identify signatures of past pathogen exposure. The T cell repertoires of 550 to 850 subjects were profiled by immunosequencing and related to cytomegalovirus serostatus. In addition to the first cohort of 666 subjects, a separate validation cohort of about 120 different subjects was used. To predict cytomegalovirus infection status, the study combined high-throughput TCR immunosequencing, statistical association of individual TCRs with disease status, and machine learning. A later analysis re-analyzed previously published TCR beta repertoires from 600 to 850 donors and added high-resolution HLA genotyping to study TCR occurrence patterns. The later analysis used no new phenotypic data to find candidate immune exposures, relying instead on TCR beta sequences and their occurrence across donors. An earlier analysis of more than 450 of the donors used high-throughput TCR beta sequencing to judge whether each TCR beta V gene segment behaved as functional or pseudogenic. Donor age, sex, ethnicity and CMV serostatus were compiled together with the repertoire data. A later genetic analysis used genome-wide SNP genotypes for 398 of the 666 donors, treating that subset as a discovery cohort. All discovery cohort repertoires had been generated using a single sequencing platform. HLA typing covered class I and class II loci at four-digit resolution. Typing coverage differed by locus: A, B, C, DRB1 and DQB1 were typed in roughly 629-630 donors, DQA1 in 522, DPA1 in some 610, and DPB1 in about 450. About 5 DR-DQ haplotypes were handled as single units for association and clustering, since linkage in the cohort was strong. Across approximately 400 genotyped donors of the cohort, an average of approximately 240,000 unique TCR beta nucleotide sequences per donor were sequenced, and roughly 17% of those sequences were non-productive.

In total, 500 to 700 healthy bone marrow donors made up the cohort. Cohort members were all nominally healthy when sampled, although unrecorded immune exposures were likely present. The donor tested CMV seropositive, placing the donor among the 289 seropositive members of the cohort. Each donor provided a peripheral blood sample, and peripheral blood mononuclear cells were used for TCR beta sequencing. Genomic DNA was extracted from the blood cell samples with the Qiagen DNeasy Blood Extraction Kit. What the work shows at the level of the full study, not this receptor alone: In a later analysis, HLA-associated TCR beta chains were found to be more clonally expanded and to have lower generation probabilities than equally common non-associated chains. The sequencing pipeline was judged likely to have produced a cluster of highly shared sequence variants as a technical artifact. Across donors, most TCR sequences were observed very rarely, whereas some public TCRs were present in many individuals. According to the authors, the approach could potentially be generalized to other disease states and immunological phenotypes. Several of the top co-occurrence clusters appeared to be linked to parvovirus B19, influenza, CMV and Epstein-Barr virus, according to a later analysis. In both the original and validation cohorts, the classifier was reported to diagnose cytomegalovirus status with high specificity and sensitivity. Some IMGT-functional V segments, including TRBV6-2 and TRBV6-3, could not be distinguished by the 87-base-pair reads and were therefore excluded. A further reported finding was that TCR beta sequences accurately predicted the HLA-A and HLA-B alleles for most subjects in the first cohort. In an earlier analysis of several hundred of the donors, most TCR beta V segments were observed in productive rearrangements about 90% or about 30% of the time, broadly matching IMGT annotations. Because counts were too low, 15 or so rarely observed V segments, including chromosome 9 orphons, were excluded from the earlier analysis of several hundred of the donors. A later analysis found that TCR association rates varied across HLA loci, with DRB1 alleles showing the most associated TCRs and HLA-C alleles the fewest. A few of the identified cytomegalovirus-associated TCR beta chains were confirmed in vitro to be specific for cytomegalovirus antigens. Presence/absence analyses assumed roughly uniform sequencing depth across donors, an assumption that may not hold. In this cohort, only TCR beta chains were sequenced, and detectable features were limited by the absence of alpha or paired-chain data. Strong co-occurrence of HLA alleles, especially DR and DQ, made assigning TCR associations to individual alleles difficult. Linkage disequilibrium might explain the correlated functional status among segregating V segments, but an unknown experimental factor could not be ruled out. Most CMV-associated TCR beta chains appeared to be HLA-restricted in a later analysis, and the HLA associations seemed to be driven largely by CMV exposure. In a later analysis, around 15,000 TCR beta sequences were associated with specific HLA alleles at a false discovery rate of 0.05. According to a later genetic analysis, donors in an Asian-associated ancestry cluster had fewer N-insertions in productive TCRs than the approximately 630-donor mean. The study listed around 160 TCR beta chains as associated with cytomegalovirus. Because some donors lacked HLA typing at each locus, the association tests relied only on the typed subset. For the cohort, immune exposure information was limited to CMV serostatus. V-gene and J-gene trimming of TCR beta chains was associated with a missense DCLRE1C variant in a later genetic analysis, and the association was replicated in an independent cohort.

CDR1 and CDR2 are drawn from the germline V gene: MDHEN, SYDVKM. The junction shows trimming of 2 bases on V and 4 bases on J, and the gene matches do not reach 1 base of it. The CDR3 starts with the cysteine, ends with the phenylalanine, and has 13 residues. CDR3 DNA only is kept here, 39 bases in frame from base 1. Libraries were built with the immunoSEQ multiplex PCR assay. The multiplex PCR relied on a mix of 60 forward primers for TCR Vbeta segments and 13 reverse primers for TCR Jbeta segments. A multiplex PCR assay on genomic DNA amplified the CDR3 region of rearranged TCR beta genes. The Illumina HiSeq System was used to sequence the amplified TCR beta libraries as 87-base-pair reads. Regarding the original processing steps: In a later analysis, tens of millions of unique TCR beta chains were counted across the approximately 640 repertoires, and roughly 11 million of these chains were shared by at least two donors. To remove PCR and sequencing errors, raw reads were error-corrected and collapsed into unique sequences using a nearest-neighbor algorithm that merged closely related sequences. CDR3 sequences were aligned to IMGT reference sequences to assign V, D and J gene segments. For a sequence to be retained, at least a six-nucleotide match to both a V gene segment and a J gene segment was required. Rearrangements were classified as productive when the CDR3 lacked stop codons and remained in frame with V and J, and all other rearrangements were classified as non-productive. CDR3 was defined by IMGT convention, running from the second conserved V-encoded cysteine to the conserved J-encoded phenylalanine. The earlier analysis of about 570 of the donors excluded any sequence lacking an unambiguous match to a single V gene segment. An earlier analysis of 500 to 700 of the donors classified V segments as functional when productive rearrangements were above 56.7% and as segregating when the standard deviation between donors was above 5%. To diagnose cytomegalovirus status from the catalog of TCR beta chain sequences, a statistical classification framework was built. In a later analysis, V and J genes were assigned by comparing TCR nucleotide sequences against IMGT/GENE-DB human TR gene sequences. A later analysis assigned CDR3 sequences and most-parsimonious VDJ recombination scenarios with the TCRdist pipeline. A later analysis defined each TCR beta chain by its CDR3 amino acid sequence plus V-gene family, and excluded reads lacking a unique V-gene family. To address suspected cross-contamination and a sequencing artifact, a later analysis removed around 600 highly shared, low-generation-probability nucleotide sequences. For each public chain, a later analysis derived a clonal expansion index from normalized ranks of inferred template counts within each repertoire. In a later analysis, generation probabilities were computed with a VDJ recombination model fitted to out-of-frame rearrangements, and the resulting probabilities were checked against IGoR. In a later analysis, TCR-TCR, TCR-HLA and TCR-CMV co-occurrence was scored with hypergeometric tests, and a repertoire-size bias correction was applied to TCR pairs. False discovery rates were estimated in a later analysis by permuting HLA or CMV assignments 20 times. A later analysis grouped co-occurring TCRs with DBSCAN, adding TCRdist sequence similarity when clustering within HLA-allele-positive subsets. Repertoires with fewer than 30,000 or more than 120,000 public chains were left out of co-occurrence clustering, as were about five repertoires with anomalous nucleotide sharing. Imported from immuneACCESS, the table was reduced by TCRdb to in-frame sequences with V and J called. These copies leave out some clones; in studies compared against another copy, an unresolved V gene accounts for under half, and the cause of the remainder is not known. D and trimming were read from the DNA, whereas the V and J calls and clone size are those reported in that table. The sample table holds fewer than 60,000 clones. Jointly, the top ten make up 9.5% to 15% of the sample.

In regard to this clone: Its antigen has not been determined.

This receptor chain uses TRBV28 and TRBJ1-2, and 7 junction bases match TRBD1. The TCR was taken from a woman aged 25 to 39 in good health and CMV-seropositive. The sample was PBMCs. The nucleotide sequence reads TGTGCCAGCAGTTTAACAGGGGCCTATGGCTACACCTTC. Its coded protein is CASSLTGAYGYTF.